This T cell receptor (beta chain) was captured by sequencing in a study of blood T cell repertoires in COVID-19. Across the study: There were acute and convalescent COVID-19 samples, and they came from the United States, Italy and Spain. PBMCs, B-cell-depleted T cells, or T cells provided the cDNA or gDNA that made up the material.

A single count supports this clone. Germline-derived CDR1 and CDR2 are SGHRS and YFSETQ. This CDR3 is built from 12 residues. V lost 3 bases, J lost 4 bases, and 6 bases lay in between. In the original processing: For nucleated cells, counts were estimated from reference gene primer amplification. Profiling relied on immunoSEQ multiplex PCR, and the TCRdb table lists in-frame clones only, not all of them. V, J and clone size were drawn from that table, and D and trimming were deduced from the DNA. The sample contains about 61,000 clones, around 90% of which appear only once. Sequenced material: peripheral blood. The TCR comes from a woman of 80 years or more with active COVID-19. The chain recombines TRBV5-1 with TRBJ2-3; D gene ambiguous. In DNA, the CDR3 is TGCGCCAGCAGCTCCAGTGCAGATACGCAGTATTTT. Protein sequence: CASSSSADTQYF.